The clone carrying this T cell receptor beta chain occurred a few times. What it recognizes is unknown. Using quantitative 5'-RACE with molecular barcodes, the authors made TCR beta libraries. Each CDR3 protein is one row after TCRdb ran MiXCR on the 5' RACE reads. The sample contains 470,000 or so distinct CDR3 sequences, about 24% of which appear only once. The sample belongs to a study of CD8 T cells in ankylosing spondylitis. Germline values: CDR1 SNHLY, CDR2 FYNNEI. The germline V and J ends were trimmed by 2 bases and 3 bases, with 4 bases remaining between them. This CDR3 is built from 13 residues. Regarding the study as a whole: Roughly eight highly homologous variants made up a TCR beta motif that seemed to typify ankylosing spondylitis blood. Enrichment of disease-linked clones was reportedly significant in matched ankylosing spondylitis synovial fluid.

The V gene is TRBV2, the J gene TRBJ2-2, with D unclear. The origin of this receptor is a male donor with ankylosing spondylitis. Sequencing was performed on blood, either unsorted or a sorted T cell fraction (not recorded which). The DNA for the CDR3 is TGTGCCAGCAGTGAATACTACACCGGGGAGCTGTTTTTT. It specifies CASSEYYTGELFF.